The clone carrying this T cell receptor (beta chain) appeared a few times. Its antigen is still unknown. Using constant-segment primers, 5'RACE produced TCR alpha and TCR beta cDNA libraries carrying sample barcodes and UMIs. Each CDR3 protein gets one entry after TCRdb re-called the 5' RACE reads with MiXCR. The sample includes about 500,000 distinct CDR3 sequences, roughly 21% of them seen just once. This record comes from a study of T-cell memory formation after mild COVID-19. Findings and caveats of the study: Memory sampled before infection contained some responding clones, suggesting cross-reactive memory joined. The second-wave clones peaking on day 37 were not confirmed as SARS-CoV-2-specific.

CDR3 length: 16 amino acids. V was pared by 4 bases and J by 8 bases, with 16 bases of the junction left unmatched. Looked up from germline, CDR1 is SGDLS and CDR2 is YYNGEE. The chain joins TRBV9 to TRBJ2-3, with 7 bases lining up with TRBD2. The sequence came from an adult woman who had mild COVID-19 (a few samples of this study predate the infection). Cell type and time point are not known. Input material: PBMCs or a T cell subset sorted from them (not recorded which). The CDR3 region has the DNA TGTGCCAGCAGCCCCACCGGACTAGGGGAATGGGGTACGCAGTATTTT. Translating it yields CASSPTGLGEWGTQYF.